This entry describes one T cell receptor (beta chain). Its antigen is undetermined. These data belong to a study of cytomegalovirus exposure and HLA in healthy donors. Study-wide findings and caveats: Compared with the approximately 680-donor mean, an Asian-associated ancestry cluster reportedly had fewer N-insertions, according to a later analysis.

PCR employed 60 Vbeta and 13 Jbeta primers. Generated by immunoSEQ multiplex PCR, the TCRdb table keeps only in-frame clones and is missing some. The sample comprises 95,000 to 110,000 clones, roughly 70% of which are singletons, and more than 3% rests with the top ten. The CDR3 totals 16 residues. Germline V gives CDR1 WNHNN, CDR2 SYGVQD (reference sequence). Trimming at V came to 6 bases and at J to 2 bases, leaving 7 bases not matched to a gene. The origin of this receptor is a woman in her forties or fifties in good health and CMV-seronegative. The rearrangement joins TRBV10-1 to TRBJ2-3, with 11 bases fitting TRBD2. Material: PBMCs. This CDR3 reads CASSPRLAGTTDTQYF. CDR3 in DNA: TGCGCCAGCAGCCCAAGACTAGCGGGGACCACAGATACGCAGTATTTT.